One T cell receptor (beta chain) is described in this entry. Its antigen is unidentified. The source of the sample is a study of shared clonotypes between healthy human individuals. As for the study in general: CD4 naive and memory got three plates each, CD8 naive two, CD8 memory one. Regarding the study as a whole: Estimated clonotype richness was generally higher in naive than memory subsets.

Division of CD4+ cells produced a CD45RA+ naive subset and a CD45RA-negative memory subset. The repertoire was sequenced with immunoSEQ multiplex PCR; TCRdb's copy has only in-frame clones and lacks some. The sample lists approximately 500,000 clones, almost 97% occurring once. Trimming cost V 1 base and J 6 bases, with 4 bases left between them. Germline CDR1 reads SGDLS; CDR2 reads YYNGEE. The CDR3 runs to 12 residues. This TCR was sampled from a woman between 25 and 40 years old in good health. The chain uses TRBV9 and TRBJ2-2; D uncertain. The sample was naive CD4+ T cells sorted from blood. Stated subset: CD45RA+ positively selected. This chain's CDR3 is CASSVRAGELFF. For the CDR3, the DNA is TGTGCCAGCAGCGTACGCGCCGGGGAGCTGTTTTTT.